One and the same sample provided the 27 T cell receptor beta chains below, sequenced in a study of blood T cells in healthy people across ages. A second 7 to 11 cycle PCR used barcoded and J-beta primers. From the 5' RACE reads, TCRdb called clonotypes with MiXCR, one entry per CDR3 protein. The data contain 1.5 million to 2 million distinct CDR3 sequences, 28% of them singletons. Sequences were obtained from blood. The receptors stem from a woman aged 25 to 39 in good health.

The chain recombines TRBV5-1 with TRBJ2-5; D is unresolved. Germline V gives CDR1 SGHRS, CDR2 YFSETQ. The CDR3 covers 14 residues. V lost 0 bases and J lost 6, with 12 bases in between. CDR3 region: CASSLASDGQTQYF. CDR3 bases: TGCGCCAGCAGCTTGGCCAGCGACGGACAGACCCAGTACTTC.

This clonotype was counted many times. CDR3 protein: CSAPRTGQETQYF. The CDR3 nucleotides are TGCAGTGCTCCTCGGACGGGTCAAGAGACCCAGTACTTC. The genes are TRBV20-1 and TRBJ2-5; D not resolved. Germline lookup yields CDR1 DFQATT and CDR2 SNEGSKA (reference sequence). Trimming left V 5 bases short and J 2 bases short, with 12 bases between. The CDR3 has 13 amino acids.

Notes on this clonotype: A much more abundant neighbour one base away suggests this may be a read error. The V gene is TRBV28, the J gene TRBJ2-7; D is ambiguous. CDR1 and CDR2 (germline): MDHEN, SYDVKM. The CDR3 length is 15 residues. Trimming shortened V by 4 bases and J by 5 bases, and 18 bases separated the two germline ends. The CDR3 DNA reads TGTGCCAGCAGTTCTCCTACTTTCAGGTCCCACGAGCAGTACTTC. As protein: CASSSPTFRSHEQYF.

The rearrangement uses TRBV18 and TRBJ2-7, with D possibly matching TRBD2 (6 bases). CDR1 is KGHSH and CDR2 is LQKENI in the germline V gene. V lost 3 bases, J lost 3 bases, and 15 bases lay in between. The CDR3 length is 15 residues. The CDR3 sequence: CASSPRGRFYYEQYF. The DNA of the CDR3 is TGTGCCAGCTCACCGCGGGGAAGGTTTTACTACGAGCAGTACTTC.

CDR3 residues: CAFRTGNYGYTF. CDR3 DNA sequence: TGTGCCTTTAGGACAGGGAACTATGGCTACACCTTC. This chain joins TRBV30 and TRBJ1-2; the match to TRBD1 covers 8 bases. Per the germline V gene, CDR1 is GTSNPN and CDR2 is SVGIG (reference sequence). The CDR3 is 12 residues long. After removal of 7 bases from V and 2 bases from J, the junction contained 3 bases not matched to a gene. Based on the CDR3 plus reference TRBV30 and TRBJ1-2, the full variable domain is SQTIHQWPATLVQPVGSPLSLECTVEGTSNPNLYWYRQAAGRGLQLLFYSVGIGQISSEVPQNLSASRPQDRQFILSSKKLLLSDSGFYLCAFRTGNYGYTFGSGTRLTVV.

The table lists this clonotype with a few counts. The chain joins TRBV12-3 or TRBV12-4 to TRBJ1-1, with 9 nucleotides matching TRBD1. Trimming cost V 3 bases and J 0 bases; bases outside gene matches: 2. There are 15 residues in the CDR3. The CDR3 nucleotides read TGTGCCAGCAGTTTTCGGACAGGGGTGAACACTGAAGCTTTCTTT. Protein product: CASSFRTGVNTEAFF.

This clonotype was picked up a small number of times. The chain has TRBV14 and TRBJ2-2, with D unclear. This CDR3 comprises 16 residues. CDR1 is SGHDN and CDR2 is FVKESK in the germline V gene. V was trimmed by 2 bases and J by 3 bases, leaving 13 bases between them. The CDR3 here is CASSQSGQTYTGELFF. The CDR3 nucleotides are TGTGCCAGCAGCCAAAGTGGGCAGACTTACACCGGGGAGCTGTTTTTT.

V usage is TRBV29-1 and J usage is TRBJ2-2; 7 bases fit TRBD2. The J segment lost 9 bases and the V segment lost 5 bases, leaving 12 bases of the junction unmatched. The CDR3 consists of 14 residues. Germline V gene data show CDR1 as SQVTM and CDR2 as ANQGSEA. CDR3 nucleotides: TGCAGCGTTTCCGAGGGAGGGCCGGGGCGGGAGCTGTTTTTT. Protein: CSVSEGGPGRELFF.

As to this clonotype: An end of the junction does not agree with germline; a read error may underlie this. The chain combines TRBV30 with TRBJ1-5, with TRBD1 identical over 10 bases. CDR3 length equals 13 residues. The germline CDR1 and CDR2 sequences are GTSNPN and SVGIG (reference sequence). CDR3 sequence (DNA): TGTGGTTGCGGGACAGGGGATAATCAGCTCCAGCATTTT. Protein sequence: CGCGTGDNQLQHF. Full variable domain (missing parts from reference TRBV30 and TRBJ1-5): SQTIHQWPATLVQPVGSPLSLECTVEGTSNPNLYWYRQAAGRGLQLLFYSVGIGQISSEVPQNLSASRPQDRQFILSSKKLLLSDSGFYLCGCGTGDNQLQHFGDGTRLSIL.

The rearrangement uses TRBV2 and TRBJ1-1, with D unresolved. Trimming cost V 2 bases and J 0 bases, with 10 bases left between them. CDR3 length: 15 amino acids. Germline V gene lookup returns CDR1 SNHLY and CDR2 FYNNEI. The CDR3 nucleotides read TGTGCCAGCAGTGAATTGTACGCTTTGAACACTGAAGCTTTCTTT. Its protein product is CASSELYALNTEAFF.

In this sample, this clonotype turned up many times. The rearrangement joins TRBV5-1 to TRBJ1-2; D remains ambiguous. The CDR3 sequence is 13 residues long. The V end was cut by 0 bases, the J end by 8 bases, with 11 bases between. The germline V gene encodes CDR1 SGHRS and CDR2 YFSETQ. The CDR3 DNA sequence: TGCGCCAGCAGCTTGGGTGAGGTCGGCGGCTACACCTTC. Translated: CASSLGEVGGYTF.

The chain joins TRBV28 to TRBJ2-7; 8 nucleotides match TRBD1. CDR3 length equals 16 residues. V shed 6 bases and J 1 base; nucleotides not matched to a gene: 11. The germline V gene has CDR1 MDHEN and CDR2 SYDVKM. CDR3 sequence (DNA): TGTGCCAGCAGCTCCCCGGACAGGGAAAGATCCTACGAGCAGTACTTC. Translating it yields CASSSPDRERSYEQYF.

The chain has TRBV10-3 and TRBJ2-5; unclear D gene. Germline V gene data show CDR1 as ENHRY and CDR2 as SYGVKD. The CDR3 consists of 13 residues. V was trimmed by 1 base and J by 4 bases, leaving 7 bases between them. CDR3 residues: CAISEFRVETQYF. The CDR3 nucleotides are TGTGCCATCAGTGAGTTCCGGGTAGAGACCCAGTACTTC.

This clonotype was recorded a few times. This chain joins TRBV7-3 and TRBJ1-1; TRBD1 matches 8 bases. Germline V lookup: CDR1 SGHTA, CDR2 FQGTGA. V trimming: 9 bases; J trimming: 4 bases; junction bases outside the gene matches: 22. The CDR3 is 18 amino acids. CDR3 sequence (DNA): TGTGCCAGTAGCCTTCGGGGGTTAGGACAGGGACTACGCACTGAAGCTTTCTTT. Translated, it gives CASSLRGLGQGLRTEAFF. The full variable domain, with the rest looked up from reference TRBV7-3 and TRBJ1-1, is GAGVSQTPSNKVTEKGKYVELRCDPISGHTALYWYRQSLGQGPEFLIYFQGTGAADDSGLPNDRFFAVRPEGSVSTLKIQRTERGDSAVYLCASSLRGLGQGLRTEAFFGQGTRLTVV.

This clonotype was picked up many times. The CDR3 DNA reads TGTGCCAGCAGTTTAGAGCCCCTCTATGGCTACACCTTC. As protein: CASSLEPLYGYTF. The chain employs TRBV12-3 or TRBV12-4 and TRBJ1-2; D gene uncertain. V gave up 1 base and J gave up 4 bases, with 7 bases separating them. The CDR3 spans 13 residues.

V is TRBV20-1 and J is TRBJ1-1; 9 bases align to TRBD1. The CDR3 totals 14 residues. The V gene's germline CDR1 is DFQATT and CDR2 SNEGSKA (reference sequence). Trimming at V came to 5 bases and at J to 5 bases, leaving 9 bases not matched to a gene. The CDR3 protein is CSAQNRGLRTEAFF. The CDR3 bases are TGCAGTGCTCAGAACAGGGGGCTCAGGACTGAAGCTTTCTTT.

This chain connects TRBV28 to TRBJ2-3, with TRBD2 identical over 16 bases. The CDR3 runs 16 residues. V was clipped by 9 bases and J by 6 bases; unmatched bases: 9. The germline V gene encodes CDR1 MDHEN and CDR2 SYDVKM. The CDR3 nucleotides are TGTGCCAGTCCCGGGACTAGCGGGGGGGCCGATGATACGCAGTATTTT. Protein: CASPGTSGGADDTQYF.

The chain couples TRBV12-3 or TRBV12-4 to TRBJ1-4, with TRBD1 matching 7 bases. The CDR3 sequence is 18 residues long. J lost 2 bases, V lost 5 bases, and 14 bases had no gene match. The CDR3 DNA sequence: TGTGCCAGCAGTACCGAGACAGGGAAAGCGTCGACTAATGAAAAACTGTTTTTT. As protein: CASSTETGKASTNEKLFF.

The chain joins TRBV6-1 to TRBJ1-6; D uncertain. The CDR3 has 11 residues. Germline V gene data show CDR1 as MNHNS and CDR2 as SASEGT. V lost 2 bases, J lost 7 bases, and 0 bases lay in between. The CDR3 is CASSENSPLHF. In DNA form, the CDR3 reads TGTGCCAGCAGTGAAAATTCACCCCTCCACTTT.

In this sample, this clonotype turned up many times. This chain links TRBV20-1 with TRBJ2-5; a weak D match, TRBD1 (6 bases). The V gene lost 5 bases and the J gene lost 2 bases, with 15 bases spanning the gap. CDR3 length: 14 residues. Germline assignment: CDR1 DFQATT and CDR2 SNEGSKA (reference sequence). CDR3 loop: CSAGSQGTQETQYF. The CDR3 nucleotides read TGCAGTGCTGGCTCCCAGGGGACACAAGAGACCCAGTACTTC.

This clonotype was detected only a few times. V usage is TRBV10-2 and J usage is TRBJ1-5; 8 bases match TRBD1. The V gene's germline CDR1 is WSHSY and CDR2 SAAADI. J lost 7 bases, V lost 4 bases, and 6 bases had no gene match. This CDR3 has 14 amino acids. The CDR3 loop is CASSAGQVIQPQHF. In DNA, the CDR3 is TGCGCCAGCAGTGCGGGACAGGTAATACAGCCCCAGCATTTT.

The J gene is TRBJ1-1, the V gene TRBV10-3, with a possible D match to TRBD1 (5 bases). The germline CDR1 and CDR2 sequences are ENHRY and SYGVKD. The V and J ends lost 4 bases and 1 base respectively, with 16 bases between them. The CDR3 has 16 residues. CDR3 nucleotide sequence: TGTGCCATCAGTGGCAATCCGACTCAGGGGAACACTGAAGCTTTCTTT. It yields the protein CAISGNPTQGNTEAFF.

On this clonotype itself: At one end the junction does not follow the germline gene, possibly because of a read error. V gene TRBV29-1 combines with J gene TRBJ1-1; weak D call: TRBD1 (5 bases). This CDR3 is built from 13 residues. Germline V gene data show CDR1 as SQVTM and CDR2 as ANQGSEA. The CDR3 protein is CSVYQGANTGAFF. The CDR3 region has the DNA TGCAGCGTTTACCAAGGGGCCAACACTGGAGCTTTCTTT. The whole variable domain, remainder taken from reference TRBV29-1 and TRBJ1-1, is SAVISQKPSRDICQRGTSLTIQCQVDSQVTMMFWYRQQPGQSLTLIATANQGSEATYESGFVIDKFPISRPNLTFSTLTVSNMSPEDSSIYLCSVYQGANTGAFFGQGTRLTVV.

The gene calls are TRBV2 and TRBJ1-2; 7 bases map to TRBD1. Germline values: CDR1 SNHLY, CDR2 FYNNEI. V shed 1 base and J 4 bases; nucleotides not matched to a gene: 9. The CDR3 spans 16 residues. CDR3 sequence reads: CASSEGGGAECYGYTF. For the CDR3, the DNA is TGTGCCAGCAGTGAAGGAGGGGGCGCCGAGTGCTATGGCTACACCTTC.

This clonotype was seen more than once but under ten times. The rearrangement joins TRBV7-2 to TRBJ1-2; maybe TRBD1 (6 bases). This CDR3 is built from 12 residues. Germline V lookup: CDR1 SGHTA, CDR2 FQGNSA. V was clipped by 6 bases and J by 8 bases, with 13 bases between them. The CDR3 sequence: CASRRTVSGYTF. The CDR3 DNA follows: TGTGCCAGCAGACGGACAGTATCCGGCTACACCTTC.

This clonotype turned up a few times. V and J are TRBV6-5 and TRBJ1-6; the D is unclear. The CDR3 length is 15 residues. The V gene's germline CDR1 is MNHEY and CDR2 SVGAGI. V shed 5 bases and J shed 10 bases, with 18 bases lying between them. The CDR3 coding sequence is TGTGCCAGCAGTAGGACCCGGGAGGGTAGGTCACCCCTCCACTTT. Protein product: CASSRTREGRSPLHF.

A remark on this clonotype: One base away lies a much larger clone, so this may be a sequencing read error. CDR3 protein: CASSQDRGDDYGCTF. CDR3 DNA: TGCGCCAGCAGCCAAGATCGAGGGGACGACTATGGCTGCACCTTC. This chain uses TRBV4-3 with TRBJ1-2; TRBD1 is a possible D gene (5 bases). From germline, CDR1 is LGHNA and CDR2 YSLEER. This CDR3 has 15 amino acids.